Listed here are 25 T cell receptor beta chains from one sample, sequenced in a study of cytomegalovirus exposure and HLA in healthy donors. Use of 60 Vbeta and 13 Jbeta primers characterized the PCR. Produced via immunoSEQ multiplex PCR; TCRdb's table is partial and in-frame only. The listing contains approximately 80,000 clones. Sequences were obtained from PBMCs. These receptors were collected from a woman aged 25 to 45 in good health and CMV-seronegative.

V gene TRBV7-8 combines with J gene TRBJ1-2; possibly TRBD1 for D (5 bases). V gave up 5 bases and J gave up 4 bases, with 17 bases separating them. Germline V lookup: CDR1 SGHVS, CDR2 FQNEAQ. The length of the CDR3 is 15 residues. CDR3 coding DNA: TGTGCCAGCAGCCCCAACCCCAGGGTAGTCTATGGCTACACCTTC. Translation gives CASSPNPRVVYGYTF.

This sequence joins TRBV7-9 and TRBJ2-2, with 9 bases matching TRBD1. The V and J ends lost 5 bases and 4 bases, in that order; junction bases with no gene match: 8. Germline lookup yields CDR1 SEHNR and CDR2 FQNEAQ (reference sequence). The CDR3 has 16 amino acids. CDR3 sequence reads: CASSDQQTGGTGELFF. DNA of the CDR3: TGTGCCAGCAGCGACCAACAGACAGGGGGCACCGGGGAGCTGTTTTTT.

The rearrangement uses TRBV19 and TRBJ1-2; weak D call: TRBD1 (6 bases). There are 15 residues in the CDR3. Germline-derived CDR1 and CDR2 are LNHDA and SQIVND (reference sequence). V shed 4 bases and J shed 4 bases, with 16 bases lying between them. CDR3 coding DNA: TGTGCCAGTAGTAAAGGGGGAACCAGGGGCTATGGCTACACCTTC. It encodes CASSKGGTRGYGYTF.

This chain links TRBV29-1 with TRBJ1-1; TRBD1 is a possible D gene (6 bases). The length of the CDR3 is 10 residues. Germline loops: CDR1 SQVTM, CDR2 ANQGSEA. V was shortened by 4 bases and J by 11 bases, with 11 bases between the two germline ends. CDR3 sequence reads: CSVGGGEAFF. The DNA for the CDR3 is TGCAGCGTTGGAGGGGGGGAGGCTTTCTTT.

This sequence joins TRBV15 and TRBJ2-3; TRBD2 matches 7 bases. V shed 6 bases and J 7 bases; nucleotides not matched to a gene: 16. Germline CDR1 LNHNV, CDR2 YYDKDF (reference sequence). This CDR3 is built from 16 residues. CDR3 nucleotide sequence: TGTGCCACCAGGAAGGGGCACGTCTGGGGGGGAAATACGCAGTATTTT. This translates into CATRKGHVWGGNTQYF.

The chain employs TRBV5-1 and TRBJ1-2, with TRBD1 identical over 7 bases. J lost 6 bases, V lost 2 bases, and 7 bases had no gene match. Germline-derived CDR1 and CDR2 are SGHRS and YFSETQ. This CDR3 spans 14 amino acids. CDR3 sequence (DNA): TGCGCCAGCAGCTTATCCAGGGGGGTAGATGGCTACACCTTC. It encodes CASSLSRGVDGYTF. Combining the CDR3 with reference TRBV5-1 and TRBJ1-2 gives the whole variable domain KAGVTQTPRYLIKTRGQQVTLSCSPISGHRSVSWYQQTPGQGLQFLFEYFSETQRNKGNFPGRFSGRQFSNSRSEMNVSTLELGDSALYLCASSLSRGVDGYTFGSGTRLTVV.

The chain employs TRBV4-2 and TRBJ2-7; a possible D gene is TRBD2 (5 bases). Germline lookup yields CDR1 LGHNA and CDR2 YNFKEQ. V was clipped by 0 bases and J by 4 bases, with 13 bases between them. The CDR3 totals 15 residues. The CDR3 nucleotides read TGTGCCAGCAGCCAAGAACACCTAGCCTCGTACGAGCAGTACTTC. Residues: CASSQEHLASYEQYF.

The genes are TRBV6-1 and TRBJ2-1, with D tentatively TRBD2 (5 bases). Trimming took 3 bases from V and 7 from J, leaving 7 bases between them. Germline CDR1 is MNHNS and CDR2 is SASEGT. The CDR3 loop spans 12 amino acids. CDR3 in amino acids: CASSDPGNEQFF. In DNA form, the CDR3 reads TGTGCCAGCAGTGACCCGGGGAATGAGCAGTTCTTC.

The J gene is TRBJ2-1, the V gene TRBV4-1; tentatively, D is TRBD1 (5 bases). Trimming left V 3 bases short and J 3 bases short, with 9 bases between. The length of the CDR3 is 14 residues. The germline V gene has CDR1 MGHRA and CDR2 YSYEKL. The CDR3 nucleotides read TGCGCCAGCAGCCATGTGACAGACTACAATGAGCAGTTCTTC. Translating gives CASSHVTDYNEQFF.

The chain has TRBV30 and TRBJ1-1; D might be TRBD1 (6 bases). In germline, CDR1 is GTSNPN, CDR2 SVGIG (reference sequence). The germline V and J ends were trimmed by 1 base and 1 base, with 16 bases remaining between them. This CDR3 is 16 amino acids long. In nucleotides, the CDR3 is TGTGCCTGGAGTGCATCCTTAGCAGGGGCGAACACTGAAGCTTTCTTT. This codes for CAWSASLAGANTEAFF.

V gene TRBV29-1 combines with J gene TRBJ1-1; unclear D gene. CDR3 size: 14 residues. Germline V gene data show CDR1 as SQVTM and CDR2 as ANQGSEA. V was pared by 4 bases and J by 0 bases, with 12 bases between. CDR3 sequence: CSVAHGGMNTEAFF. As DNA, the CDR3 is TGCAGCGTTGCCCATGGAGGTATGAACACTGAAGCTTTCTTT. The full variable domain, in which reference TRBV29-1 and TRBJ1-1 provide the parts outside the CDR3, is SAVISQKPSRDICQRGTSLTIQCQVDSQVTMMFWYRQQPGQSLTLIATANQGSEATYESGFVIDKFPISRPNLTFSTLTVSNMSPEDSSIYLCSVAHGGMNTEAFFGQGTRLTVV.

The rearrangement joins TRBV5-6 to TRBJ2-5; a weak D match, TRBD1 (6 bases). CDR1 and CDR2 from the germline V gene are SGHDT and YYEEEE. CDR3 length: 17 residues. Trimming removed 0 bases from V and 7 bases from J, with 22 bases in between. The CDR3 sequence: CASSLVAGLGAGVTQYF. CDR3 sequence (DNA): TGTGCCAGCAGCTTGGTGGCAGGGTTGGGGGCGGGCGTGACCCAGTACTTC.

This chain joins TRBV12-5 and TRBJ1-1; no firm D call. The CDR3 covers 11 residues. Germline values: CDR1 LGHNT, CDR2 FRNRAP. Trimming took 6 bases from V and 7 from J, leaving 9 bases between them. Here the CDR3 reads CASGYEFEAFF. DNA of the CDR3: TGTGCTAGTGGGTATGAGTTTGAAGCTTTCTTT. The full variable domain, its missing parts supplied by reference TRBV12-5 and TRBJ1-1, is DARVTQTPRHKVTEMGQEVTMRCQPILGHNTVFWYRQTMMQGLELLAYFRNRAPLDDSGMPKDRFSAEMPDATLATLKIQPSEPRDSAVYFCASGYEFEAFFGQGTRLTVV.

The CDR3 reads CASSMTGANFAEAFF. The CDR3 coding sequence is TGCGCCAGCAGCATGACAGGGGCTAATTTCGCTGAAGCTTTCTTT. The J gene is TRBJ1-1, the V gene TRBV5-1, with 8 bases fitting TRBD1. CDR3 length: 15 amino acids. The junction had 11 bases not matched to a gene; V was cut back by 4 bases and J by 6 bases. Germline values: CDR1 SGHRS, CDR2 YFSETQ.

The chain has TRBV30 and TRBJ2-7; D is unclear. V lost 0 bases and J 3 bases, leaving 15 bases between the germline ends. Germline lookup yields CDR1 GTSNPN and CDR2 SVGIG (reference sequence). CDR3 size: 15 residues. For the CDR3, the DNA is TGTGCCTGGAGTGTTTTAGGAACTACCAACTACGAGCAGTACTTC. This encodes CAWSVLGTTNYEQYF. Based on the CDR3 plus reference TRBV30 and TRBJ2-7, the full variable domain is SQTIHQWPATLVQPVGSPLSLECTVEGTSNPNLYWYRQAAGRGLQLLFYSVGIGQISSEVPQNLSASRPQDRQFILSSKKLLLSDSGFYLCAWSVLGTTNYEQYFGPGTRLTVT.

The CDR3 sequence is CASSRRDRIVGYTF. CDR3 in DNA: TGTGCCAGCAGCCGCCGGGACAGGATAGTAGGCTACACCTTC. This rearrangement joins TRBV7-2 to TRBJ1-2, with TRBD1 matching 8 bases. The germline V gene has CDR1 SGHTA and CDR2 FQGNSA. J was trimmed by 8 bases and V by 5 bases; bases with no gene match: 10. The CDR3 consists of 14 residues.

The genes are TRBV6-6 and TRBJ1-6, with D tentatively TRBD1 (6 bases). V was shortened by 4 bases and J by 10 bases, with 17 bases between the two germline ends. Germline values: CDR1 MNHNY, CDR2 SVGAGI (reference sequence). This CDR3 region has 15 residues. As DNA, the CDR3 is TGTGCCAGCAGTTGGCGGCAGGGGAGTCGATCACCCCTCCACTTT. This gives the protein CASSWRQGSRSPLHF.

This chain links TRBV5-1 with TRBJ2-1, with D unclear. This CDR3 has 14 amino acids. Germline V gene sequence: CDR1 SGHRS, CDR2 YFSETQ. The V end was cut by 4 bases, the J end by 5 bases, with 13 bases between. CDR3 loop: CASSKIEQNNEQFF. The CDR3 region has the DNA TGCGCCAGCAGCAAAATCGAACAGAACAATGAGCAGTTCTTC.

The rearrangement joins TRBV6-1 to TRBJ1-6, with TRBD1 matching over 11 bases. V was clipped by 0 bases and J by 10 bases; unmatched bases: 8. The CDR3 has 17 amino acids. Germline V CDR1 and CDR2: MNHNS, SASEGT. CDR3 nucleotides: TGTGCCAGCAGTGAAGCGGCCGGGACAGGGGGTTTCTCACCCCTCCACTTT. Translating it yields CASSEAAGTGGFSPLHF.

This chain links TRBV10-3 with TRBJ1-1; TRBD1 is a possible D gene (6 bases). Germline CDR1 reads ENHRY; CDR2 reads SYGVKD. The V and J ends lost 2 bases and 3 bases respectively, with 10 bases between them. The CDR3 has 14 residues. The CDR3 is CAISERGGDTEAFF. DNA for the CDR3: TGTGCCATCAGTGAGAGAGGGGGAGACACTGAAGCTTTCTTT.

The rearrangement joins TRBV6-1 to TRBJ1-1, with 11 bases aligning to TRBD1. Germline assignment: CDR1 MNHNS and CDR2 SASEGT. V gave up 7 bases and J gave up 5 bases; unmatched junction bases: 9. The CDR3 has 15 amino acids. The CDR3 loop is CASIERDRGGTEAFF. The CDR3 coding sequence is TGTGCCAGCATCGAACGGGACAGGGGGGGGACTGAAGCTTTCTTT.

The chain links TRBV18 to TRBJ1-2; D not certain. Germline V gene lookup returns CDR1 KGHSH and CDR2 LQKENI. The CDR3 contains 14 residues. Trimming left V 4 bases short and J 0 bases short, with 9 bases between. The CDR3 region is CASSRATSNYGYTF. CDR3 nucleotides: TGTGCCAGCTCACGGGCTACCTCTAACTATGGCTACACCTTC. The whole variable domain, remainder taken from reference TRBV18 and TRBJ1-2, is NAGVMQNPRHLVRRRGQEARLRCSPMKGHSHVYWYRQLPEEGLKFMVYLQKENIIDESGMPKERFSAEFPKEGPSILRIQQVVRGDSAAYFCASSRATSNYGYTFGSGTRLTVV.

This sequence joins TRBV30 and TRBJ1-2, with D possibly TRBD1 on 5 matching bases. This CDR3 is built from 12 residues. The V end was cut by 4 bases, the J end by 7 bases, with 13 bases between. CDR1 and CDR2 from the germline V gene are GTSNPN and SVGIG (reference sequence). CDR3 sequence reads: CAWTRGGVGYTF. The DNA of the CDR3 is TGTGCCTGGACACGGGGAGGGGTTGGCTACACCTTC.

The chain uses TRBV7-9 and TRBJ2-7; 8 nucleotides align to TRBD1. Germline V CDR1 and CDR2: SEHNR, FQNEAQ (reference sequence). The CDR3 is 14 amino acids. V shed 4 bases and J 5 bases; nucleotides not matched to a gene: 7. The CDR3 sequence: CASSSPGQAHEQYF. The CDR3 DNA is TGTGCCAGCAGCTCCCCGGGACAGGCCCACGAGCAGTACTTC.

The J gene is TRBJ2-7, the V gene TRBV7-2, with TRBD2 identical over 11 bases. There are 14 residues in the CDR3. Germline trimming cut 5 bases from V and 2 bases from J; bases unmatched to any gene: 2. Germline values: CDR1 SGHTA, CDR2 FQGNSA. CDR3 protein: CASSKLAGAYEQYF. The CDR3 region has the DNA TGTGCCAGCAGCAAACTAGCGGGGGCCTACGAGCAGTACTTC.